This T cell receptor (beta chain) was observed in a study of T-cell memory formation after mild COVID-19. V lost 0 bases, J lost 0 bases, and 6 bases lay in between. CDR3 size: 15 residues. Germline V gives CDR1 KGHDR, CDR2 SFDVKD. TCRdb reprocessed the 5' RACE reads with MiXCR, giving one entry per CDR3 protein. The repertoire holds 250,000 to 300,000 distinct CDR3 sequences, with about 16% as singletons. The TCR sequence derives from a man aged 18 to 29 who had mild COVID-19 (a few samples of this study predate the infection). Cell type and time point are not known. The J gene is TRBJ2-3, the V gene TRBV24-1; possibly TRBD2 for D (5 bases). The sample consisted of PBMCs or a T cell subset sorted from them (not recorded which). CDR3 DNA: TGTGCCACCAGTGATTTGTCGGGGAGCACAGATACGCAGTATTTT. It codes for CATSDLSGSTDTQYF.